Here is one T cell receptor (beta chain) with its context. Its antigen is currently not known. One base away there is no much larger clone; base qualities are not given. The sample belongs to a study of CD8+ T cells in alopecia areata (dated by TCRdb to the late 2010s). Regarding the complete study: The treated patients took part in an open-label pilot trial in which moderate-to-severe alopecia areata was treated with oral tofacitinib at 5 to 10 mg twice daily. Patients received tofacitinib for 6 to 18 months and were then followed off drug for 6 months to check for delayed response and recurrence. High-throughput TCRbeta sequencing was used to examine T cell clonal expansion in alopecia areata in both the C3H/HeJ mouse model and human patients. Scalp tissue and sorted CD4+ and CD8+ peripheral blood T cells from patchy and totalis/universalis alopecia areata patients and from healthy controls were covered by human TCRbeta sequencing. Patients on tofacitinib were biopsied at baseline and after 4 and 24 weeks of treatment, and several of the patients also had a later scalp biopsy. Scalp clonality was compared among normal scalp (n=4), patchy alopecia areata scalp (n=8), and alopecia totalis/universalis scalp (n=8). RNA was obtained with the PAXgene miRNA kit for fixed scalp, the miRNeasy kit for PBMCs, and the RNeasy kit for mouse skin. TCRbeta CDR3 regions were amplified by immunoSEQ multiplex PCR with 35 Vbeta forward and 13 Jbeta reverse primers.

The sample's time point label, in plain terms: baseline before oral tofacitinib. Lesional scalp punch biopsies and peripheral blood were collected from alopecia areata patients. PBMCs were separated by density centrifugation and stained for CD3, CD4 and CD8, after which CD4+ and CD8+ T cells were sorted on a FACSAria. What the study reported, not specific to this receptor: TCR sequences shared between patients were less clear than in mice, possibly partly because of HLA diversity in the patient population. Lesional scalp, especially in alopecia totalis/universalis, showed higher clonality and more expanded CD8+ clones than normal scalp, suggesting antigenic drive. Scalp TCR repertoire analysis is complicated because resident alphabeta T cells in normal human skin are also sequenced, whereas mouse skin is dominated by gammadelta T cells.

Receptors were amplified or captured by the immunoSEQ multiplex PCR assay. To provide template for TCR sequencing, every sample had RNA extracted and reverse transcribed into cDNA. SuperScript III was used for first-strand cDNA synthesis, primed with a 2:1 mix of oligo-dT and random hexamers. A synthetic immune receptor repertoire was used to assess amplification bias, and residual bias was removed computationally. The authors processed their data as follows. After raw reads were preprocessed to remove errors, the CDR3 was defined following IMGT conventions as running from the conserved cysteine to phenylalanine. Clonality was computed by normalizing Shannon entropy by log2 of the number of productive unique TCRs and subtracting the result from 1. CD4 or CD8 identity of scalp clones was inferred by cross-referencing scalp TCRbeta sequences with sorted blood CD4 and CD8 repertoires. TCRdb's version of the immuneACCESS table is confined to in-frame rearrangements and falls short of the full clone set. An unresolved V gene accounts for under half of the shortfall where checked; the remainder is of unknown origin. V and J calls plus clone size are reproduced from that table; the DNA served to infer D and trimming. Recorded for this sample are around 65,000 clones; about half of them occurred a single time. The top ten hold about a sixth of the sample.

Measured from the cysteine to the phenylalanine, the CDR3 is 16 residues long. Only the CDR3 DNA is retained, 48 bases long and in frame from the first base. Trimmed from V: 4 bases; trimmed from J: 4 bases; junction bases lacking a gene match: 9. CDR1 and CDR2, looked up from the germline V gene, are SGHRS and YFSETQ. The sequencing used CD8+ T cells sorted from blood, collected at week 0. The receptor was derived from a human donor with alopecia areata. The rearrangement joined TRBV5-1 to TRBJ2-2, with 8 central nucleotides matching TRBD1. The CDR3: CASSTPDRVGTGELFF. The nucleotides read TGCGCCAGCAGCACACCGGACAGGGTGGGCACCGGGGAGCTGTTTTTT.